Included here is one T cell receptor beta chain sequence, with context. The antigen remains unidentified. Scientists ran DNA taken from cultured CD4+ T cells through the Oncomine TCR Beta short-read assay for sequencing. TCRdb fed the PCR reads into MiXCR, producing one record per CDR3 protein. There are approximately 12,000 distinct CDR3 sequences in the sample; around 60% occur only once, and more than 13% lies in the top ten. This specimen comes from a study of vaccination and CD4 T cells after COVID-19. Overall study: Ranging from 14 to 241, the interval between dose two and post-vaccine sampling had a median of roughly 2.5 months.

V dropped 5 bases and J dropped 1 base, with 12 bases sitting between them. Germline V lookup: CDR1 SGHKS, CDR2 YYEKEE (reference sequence). The CDR3 sequence is 15 residues long. Treatment noted: approximately 10-day PBMC culture with coronavirus spike peptide pools or control peptides (ViraFEST assay). Dates of positive PCR ran from March to December 2020, before US Alpha, Beta and Delta variants. Regarding the study as a whole: The study found median SARS-CoV-2-reactive clonotypes rising from about 20 to 38, not significantly.

This receptor was taken from a human donor who had recovered from COVID-19. Sequenced input: CD4+ T cells from blood, cultured in vitro. This chain uses TRBV5-5 with TRBJ2-2; D gene uncertain. CDR3 protein: CASRKAGRNTGELFF. In DNA form, the CDR3 reads TGTGCCAGCAGGAAGGCAGGACGGAACACCGGGGAGCTGTTTTTT.